The present entry profiles one T cell receptor (beta chain) with its context. The antigen is not known. V gave up 4 bases and J gave up 8 bases, with 18 bases separating them. The V gene's germline CDR1 is SGHRS and CDR2 YFSETQ. The CDR3 is made up of 14 amino acids. The data originate from a study of cytomegalovirus exposure and HLA in healthy donors. Points from the study as a whole: The authors reported that TCR beta sequences could predict HLA-A and HLA-B alleles. These predictions were accurate for most subjects in the first cohort.

In the PCR, 60 Vbeta and 13 Jbeta primers were used. Clones were sequenced by immunoSEQ multiplex PCR, and TCRdb holds only the in-frame ones, with some missing. The table has about 98,000 clones, under 75% seen once. The clonotype was recovered from a female donor in good health and CMV-seronegative. The chain combines TRBV5-1 with TRBJ1-2; tentatively, D is TRBD1 (6 bases). The source material was PBMCs. CDR3 protein: CASSPRQDPSGYTF. The CDR3 nucleotides are TGCGCCAGCAGCCCCCGACAGGACCCCTCCGGCTACACCTTC. The whole variable domain, filled in from reference TRBV5-1 and TRBJ1-2, reads KAGVTQTPRYLIKTRGQQVTLSCSPISGHRSVSWYQQTPGQGLQFLFEYFSETQRNKGNFPGRFSGRQFSNSRSEMNVSTLELGDSALYLCASSPRQDPSGYTFGSGTRLTVV.